One TCR beta chain is described in this entry. Which antigen it targets is not known. No quality values exist for individual bases; no much larger clone is one base distant. The sample is drawn from a study of Graves' ophthalmopathy and Graves' hyperthyroidism (dated by TCRdb to the late 2010s). The study in broad terms: Peripheral blood was collected at initial diagnosis, before any treatment. To explore V-J signatures that separate ophthalmopathy from hyperthyroidism, a discovery set of 95 to 100 patients was enrolled, consisting of 43 with ophthalmopathy and approximately 57 with stable hyperthyroidism. The independent validation cohort included around 19 hyperthyroidism patients plus 17 patients who later progressed from hyperthyroidism to ophthalmopathy. Once sampling was done, hyperthyroidism patients were given methimazole at a starting dose of 30 mg daily, while ophthalmopathy patients were given high-dose intravenous methylprednisolone. The study used TCR beta repertoire signatures to distinguish Graves' ophthalmopathy from Graves' hyperthyroidism and to predict progression to ophthalmopathy. In more than five hyperthyroidism patients, T-cell repertoires of thyroid tissue and blood were compared. In total, 135 blood samples were TCR-sequenced: fewer than 50 ophthalmopathy, roughly 80 hyperthyroidism and roughly 17 hyperthyroidism-to-ophthalmopathy patients. What the research found in general, with its limitations: Sample size was not statistically predetermined, and group allocation was not concealed from the investigators. Most of the expanded thyroid clonotypes with a frequency above 0.001 were also detected in blood, and it was suggested that the thyroid immune response may be reflected by blood repertoires. Ophthalmopathy was separated from stable hyperthyroidism by the 13-signature model with just under 90% sensitivity and approximately 84% specificity in cross-validation and with 80%/75% in the test set. In validation, the model predicted ophthalmopathy progression with about 71% sensitivity and roughly 72% specificity; some twelve predicted patients were CT-confirmed with GO in a median of 6.5 months.

Ophthalmopathy patients had moderately to severely active disease, Clinical Activity Score of at least 3, NOSPECS grade of at least 4, and disease duration under 3 months. Anyone with other autoimmune diseases, uncontrolled infections, pregnancy or lactation was excluded from the study. Diagnosis was based on clinical symptoms, serum thyroxine, TRAb, thyroid ultrasound and orbital computed tomography. PBMCs were isolated from 8 to 10 ml of fresh peripheral blood by Ficoll-Paque density gradient centrifugation. Total RNA was extracted with Trizol reagent and quality-checked on an Agilent 2100 Bioanalyzer. TCR beta CDR3 regions were amplified from RNA transcripts for repertoire sequencing. A first-round RT-PCR used HTBI primers with the Qiagen OneStep RT-PCR kit, followed by a second-round multiplex PCR, size selection and purification. Libraries were sequenced paired-end with 100 bp reads on an Illumina HiSeq2000. Processing in the source paper ran as follows. SOAPnuke was used for read processing, and reads with adapters, uncalled bases, a mean Phred below 15, or no exact constant-primer or identifier match were discarded. High-quality paired reads were merged with COPE v1.2.5. Each unique nucleotide sequence was treated as a clonotype, and MiTCR v1.1 was used to align the clonotypes to the IMGT TRB V, D and J references. The analysis was limited to V-J combinations with a frequency above 0.0001, which together covered 99% to 99.2% of the repertoires. A TCR clonal expansion and chaos score per V-J combination was defined as the ratio of F50 clonal expansion to chaos observed in the TCRdist matrix. Features were reduced by Welch's t-statistics and random forest to around 14 V-J combinations, which fed a naive Bayes classifier. Thyroid-blood repertoire similarity was quantified with the Morisita-Horn index. The public reads were reprocessed in TCRdb via fastp at Q25 and MiXCR, keeping in-frame beta chains. Entries are consolidated by CDR3 protein sequence, retaining the most common genes and DNA. The V and J calls come from TCRdb's annotation, not from the publication. The sample table records about 700,000 distinct CDR3 sequences; just over 40% of these occur just once. The top ten clones comprise more than 2.5% of the sample.

Input material: peripheral blood. This receptor was obtained from an adult man with Graves' ophthalmopathy.

At the DNA level, the sequence is TGCGCCAGCAGCTCAATCGACAGGGAACATTCACCCCTCCACTTT. Translated, this is CASSSIDREHSPLHF. The receptor chain draws on TRBV5-1 and TRBJ1-6, with 7 bases aligning to TRBD1. The germline V gene gives CDR1 as SGHRS and CDR2 as YFSETQ. From V the trimming removes 3 bases and from J it removes 8 bases, while the gene matches leave 8 bases of the junction unaccounted for. Including cysteine and phenylalanine, the CDR3 has 15 amino acids. Of all the DNA, just the CDR3 is kept, 45 bases in frame from base 1.